This T cell receptor beta chain was retrieved from a study of cytomegalovirus exposure and HLA in healthy donors. The germline V gene has CDR1 MNHNS and CDR2 SASEGT. V was clipped by 6 bases and J by 3 bases; unmatched bases: 4. This CDR3 contains 13 residues. Overall study results and limits: An ancestry cluster, one associated with Asian ancestry, reportedly showed fewer N-insertions than the approximately 670-donor mean in a later analysis.

The PCR made use of 60 Vbeta and 13 Jbeta primers. Assay: immunoSEQ multiplex PCR; the TCRdb copy retains only in-frame clones and omits some. Of 100,000 or so clones in the sample, over 70% were seen once. This clone was seen a handful of times. Its antigen is unknown. The sample comprised PBMCs. The chain carries TRBV6-1 and TRBJ2-7, with TRBD2 identical over 8 bases. This sequence was found in a male donor in good health and CMV-seronegative. The CDR3 bases are TGTGCCAGCAGCGCCGGGGGGGGCTACGAGCAGTACTTC. This codes for CASSAGGGYEQYF.